The present entry profiles one T cell receptor beta chain with its context. TCRdb's copy holds only in-frame clones and misses some; the assay was immunoSEQ multiplex PCR. The sample gives more than 350,000 clones, approximately 92% of which show up once; around 1% is in the top ten. The data belong to a study of blood T cell repertoires in COVID-19. Study context: Sites in the United States, Italy and Spain provided acute and convalescent COVID-19 samples.

Germline lookup yields CDR1 SGHVS and CDR2 FNYEAQ. The CDR3 length is 16 residues. Losses at the gene ends were 2 bases for V and 4 bases for J; bases not matched to a gene: 7. Sequencing was carried out using PBMCs or T cells enriched from blood (not recorded which). The chain uses TRBV7-6 and TRBJ2-1, with TRBD2 matching over 8 bases. This receptor was identified in a young man who had recovered from COVID-19. CDR3 sequence reads: CASSLRTSSTYNEQFF. The CDR3 DNA sequence: TGTGCCAGCAGCTTAAGGACTAGCTCAACTTACAATGAGCAGTTCTTC. Drawing the rest from reference TRBV7-6 and TRBJ2-1, the complete variable domain is GAGVSQSPRYKVTKRGQDVALRCDPISGHVSLYWYRQALGQGPEFLTYFNYEAQQDKSGLPNDRFSAERPEGSISTLTIQRTEQRDSAMYRCASSLRTSSTYNEQFFGPGTRLTVL.